This TCR beta chain originates from a study of T cell responses to AZD1222 COVID-19 vaccine. General observations from the study: With two AZD1222 doses given, Spike-specific TCR breadth and depth both rose. Repertoire sampling was restricted to post-peak T cell response timepoints.

Per the germline V gene, CDR1 is LGHNA and CDR2 is YSLEER. The CDR3 sequence is 16 residues long. The ends lost 4 bases at V and 2 bases at J; junction bases unmatched: 9. As to this clone: The target antigen is unknown.

TCRdb's table, derived via immunoSEQ multiplex PCR, lists solely in-frame clones and lacks some. The table includes about 94,000 clones, around 91% detected once. The chain recombines TRBV4-3 with TRBJ2-3, with 7 bases that match TRBD2. The sequence was collected from an adult in good health. The sample was peripheral blood, taken on day 0 of AZD1222 vaccination. The CDR3 loop reads CASSRSGSGDTDTQYF. As DNA, the CDR3 is TGCGCCAGCAGCCGAAGTGGAAGCGGGGACACAGATACGCAGTATTTT.